The 13 T cell receptor beta chains reported below all come from one sample, sequenced in a study of Graves' ophthalmopathy and Graves' hyperthyroidism (dated by TCRdb to about 2018). Sequenced using an Illumina HiSeq 2000. For repertoire sequencing, the TCR beta CDR3 regions were amplified from RNA transcripts. A first-round RT-PCR used HTBI primers with the Qiagen OneStep RT-PCR kit, followed by a second-round multiplex PCR, size selection and purification. The public reads were quality trimmed at Q25 with fastp and then assembled into clones with MiXCR by TCRdb, keeping productive beta chains. All rows with the same CDR3 protein become a single entry with the most common DNA and genes. The table for this sample lists about 620,000 distinct CDR3 sequences; around a fifth of them were counted only once. The ten largest clones capture 7.1% of the sample. Sequencing input: peripheral blood. Source of these receptors: a woman under 30 with stable Graves' hyperthyroidism. Some clones in this sample may be carry-over from other donors' samples. Donor details come from another sample of the same person, matched by shared clones.

This clonotype was observed many times. This chain uses TRBV29-1 with TRBJ1-2; D is ambiguous. The germline V gene has CDR1 SQVTM and CDR2 ANQGSEA. The germline V and J ends were trimmed by 5 bases and 2 bases, with 0 bases remaining between them. The CDR3 contains 9 residues. DNA for the CDR3: TGCAGCGTTAACTATGGCTACACCTTC. The encoded protein is CSVNYGYTF.

CDR3 residues: CASKLHGDYTEAFF. The DNA for the CDR3 is TGTGCCAGCAAACTCCACGGTGACTACACTGAAGCTTTCTTT. This rearrangement joins TRBV27 to TRBJ1-1; unclear D gene. Germline V lookup: CDR1 MNHEY, CDR2 SMNVEV (reference sequence). Trimming shortened V by 7 bases and J by 3 bases, and 15 bases separated the two germline ends. The CDR3 has 14 residues.

There are many counts of this clonotype. The chain carries TRBV6-1 and TRBJ2-4, with D possibly matching TRBD1 (6 bases). Per the germline V gene, CDR1 is MNHNS and CDR2 is SASEGT. The CDR3 spans 13 residues. V lost 3 bases and J lost 8, with 11 bases in between. As DNA, the CDR3 is TGTGCCAGCAGTGAGACAGGAAGGCACATTCAGTACTTC. Translating gives CASSETGRHIQYF.

The J gene is TRBJ2-7, the V gene TRBV15; TRBD1 agrees at 8 bases. The V gene end was trimmed by 0 bases and the J gene end by 4 bases; junction bases not matched to a gene: 2. CDR3 length equals 14 residues. Germline V gene sequence: CDR1 LNHNV, CDR2 YYDKDF (reference sequence). CDR3 loop: CATSRERTGYEQYF. CDR3 sequence (DNA): TGTGCCACCAGCAGAGAAAGGACAGGGTACGAGCAGTACTTC. Full variable domain (rest looked up from reference TRBV15 and TRBJ2-7): DAMVIQNPRYQVTQFGKPVTLSCSQTLNHNVMYWYQQKSSQAPKLLFHYYDKDFNNEADTPDNFQSRRPNTSFCFLDIRSPGLGDTAMYLCATSRERTGYEQYFGPGTRLTVT.

This clonotype has at least ten counts. The chain links TRBV15 to TRBJ1-1; no firm D call. Trimming stripped 0 bases from V and 5 bases from J, with 7 bases between. The germline V gene encodes CDR1 LNHNV and CDR2 YYDKDF (reference sequence). CDR3 length equals 13 residues. The CDR3 loop is CATSRDDGTEAFF. The CDR3 coding sequence is TGTGCCACCAGCAGAGATGATGGTACTGAAGCTTTCTTT.

The chain joins TRBV30 to TRBJ2-7; D uncertain. Germline V lookup: CDR1 GTSNPN, CDR2 SVGIG (reference sequence). Trimming left V 0 bases short and J 0 bases short, with 12 bases between. The CDR3 runs 15 residues. This CDR3 reads CAWSVRALSSYEQYF. CDR3 coding DNA: TGTGCCTGGAGTGTAAGAGCCCTCAGCTCCTACGAGCAGTACTTC.

This clonotype was found many times. The genes are TRBV12-3 or TRBV12-4 and TRBJ1-5, with D tentatively TRBD1 (5 bases). This CDR3 region has 14 residues. The V end was cut by 6 bases, the J end by 8 bases, with 17 bases between. CDR3: CASSPSGLRKPQHF. CDR3 DNA sequence: TGTGCCAGCAGCCCCTCAGGGTTACGAAAGCCCCAGCATTTT.

J is TRBJ2-7 and V is TRBV2, with D possibly TRBD2 on 5 matching bases. Trimming removed 2 bases at V and 2 bases at J, with 19 bases between. The CDR3 totals 17 residues. The germline V gene encodes CDR1 SNHLY and CDR2 FYNNEI. The CDR3 sequence is CASSESPVWRRTYEQYF. The CDR3 region has the DNA TGTGCCAGCAGTGAATCCCCGGTTTGGAGGAGGACCTACGAGCAGTACTTC.

This clonotype was found a few times. The chain is built from TRBV28 and TRBJ2-5, with D uncertain. V was shortened by 4 bases and J by 1 base, with 10 bases between the two germline ends. The length of the CDR3 is 14 residues. Per the germline V gene, CDR1 is MDHEN and CDR2 is SYDVKM. The CDR3 spells CASSSGYLQETQYF. The CDR3 region has the DNA TGTGCCAGCAGTTCCGGGTATCTCCAAGAGACCCAGTACTTC.

This clonotype was observed many times. This chain joins TRBV9 and TRBJ2-7; D might be TRBD2 (5 bases). The CDR3 contains 15 residues. Trimming removed 4 bases at V and 2 bases at J, with 16 bases between. The germline V gene encodes CDR1 SGDLS and CDR2 YYNGEE. The CDR3 DNA reads as TGTGCCAGCAGCCCCAGCGGAACCCGGGCCTACGAGCAGTACTTC. Its protein product is CASSPSGTRAYEQYF.

The sample holds many counts of this clonotype. V usage is TRBV29-1 and J usage is TRBJ1-1, with D possibly TRBD1 on 5 matching bases. Trimming cost V 3 bases and J 0 bases, with 8 bases left between them. The CDR3 spans 13 residues. Germline V gene data show CDR1 as SQVTM and CDR2 as ANQGSEA. This CDR3 reads CSVDEGLNTEAFF. The CDR3 nucleotides read TGCAGCGTTGATGAGGGGCTGAACACTGAAGCTTTCTTT.

This clonotype was observed a handful of times. The chain is built from TRBV6-5 and TRBJ1-1; 8 bases map to TRBD1. V lost 2 bases, J lost 7 bases, and 6 bases stayed unmatched. Germline V gene data show CDR1 as MNHEY and CDR2 as SVGAGI. The CDR3 is 14 residues long. The DNA for the CDR3 is TGTGCCAGCAGTTACCTGGACAGGGCCGGTGAAGCTTTCTTT. It translates to CASSYLDRAGEAFF.

This chain connects TRBV15 to TRBJ2-5; tentatively, D is TRBD2 (5 bases). V lost 2 bases and J 5 bases, leaving 12 bases between the germline ends. This CDR3 is built from 14 residues. Germline V lookup: CDR1 LNHNV, CDR2 YYDKDF (reference sequence). The CDR3 DNA follows: TGTGCCACCAGCAGACGCGCCGGGAAGGAGACCCAGTACTTC. Translating gives CATSRRAGKETQYF.